The rows below give T cell receptor beta chains drawn from one sample of a study of shared clonotypes between healthy human individuals. TCRdb keeps only in-frame clones here, not all; method: immunoSEQ multiplex PCR. This sample has some 490,000 clones, with roughly 80% found just once. Sample: PBMCs. The receptors originated from a woman between 40 and 55 years old in good health. Some clones in this sample may be carry-over from other donors' samples. The CDR3 runs from the conserved cysteine through the conserved F or W. D genes are given only for firm matches. Only part of the rows carry a size: once, few, many, or a class if the clone is expanded.

CDR3 protein: CSVEDKEGTGRGYDEQFF
CDR3 DNA: TGCAGCGTTGAAGATAAAGAGGGGACAGGGAGAGGCTATGATGAGCAGTTCTTC
clone size: .
D gene: TRBD1
V gene: TRBV29-1
J gene: TRBJ2-1

CDR3 protein: CASSLFGTGGATSDAGELFF
CDR3 DNA: TGTGCCAGCAGTTTATTCGGGACAGGCGGTGCGACTAGCGATGCCGGGGAGCTGTTTTTT
clone size: once
D gene: .
V gene: TRBV27
J gene: TRBJ2-2

CDR3 protein: CASSEGRAQPQHF
CDR3 DNA: TGTGCCAGCAGTGAAGGGAGGGCTCAGCCCCAGCATTTT
clone size: .
D gene: .
V gene: TRBV6-1
J gene: TRBJ1-5

CDR3 protein: CASSSRQEFAGNTIYF
CDR3 DNA: TGTGCCAGCAGCTCCCGACAGGAGTTTGCTGGAAACACCATATATTTT
clone size: once
D gene: .
V gene: TRBV11-2
J gene: TRBJ1-3

CDR3 protein: CASSTRLGVADTQYF
CDR3 DNA: TGTGCCAGCAGCACGCGATTGGGCGTAGCAGATACGCAGTATTTT
clone size: once
D gene: .
V gene: TRBV7-9
J gene: TRBJ2-3

CDR3 protein: CASSEAAPGFYEQYF
CDR3 DNA: TGTGCCAGCAGTGAAGCTGCTCCGGGATTTTACGAGCAGTACTTC
clone size: .
D gene: .
V gene: TRBV2
J gene: TRBJ2-7

CDR3 protein: CASSGGLADRYYEQYF
CDR3 DNA: TGTGCCAGCAGCGGGGGACTAGCGGACCGATATTACGAGCAGTACTTC
clone size: .
D gene: TRBD2
V gene: TRBV7-8
J gene: TRBJ2-7

CDR3 protein: CSVEDRLESTDTQYF
CDR3 DNA: TGCAGCGTTGAAGATAGGCTAGAATCCACCGATACGCAGTATTTT
clone size: .
D gene: .
V gene: TRBV29-1
J gene: TRBJ2-3

CDR3 protein: CASRSGQGFWYEQYF
CDR3 DNA: TGTGCCAGCAGATCCGGACAGGGGTTCTGGTACGAGCAGTACTTC
clone size: .
D gene: TRBD1
V gene: TRBV6-5
J gene: TRBJ2-7

CDR3 protein: CASSHTGVGTNEKLFF
CDR3 DNA: TGTGCCAGCAGCCATACGGGAGTGGGAACTAATGAAAAACTGTTTTTT
clone size: .
D gene: .
V gene: TRBV7-9
J gene: TRBJ1-4

CDR3 protein: CASSRIGQGANEQYF
CDR3 DNA: TGTGCCAGCAGCCGTATCGGGCAGGGGGCCAACGAGCAGTACTTC
clone size: .
D gene: TRBD1
V gene: TRBV11-2
J gene: TRBJ2-7

CDR3 protein: CASSEDSTDTQYF
CDR3 DNA: TGTGCCAGCAGTGAAGATTCCACAGATACGCAGTATTTT
clone size: .
D gene: .
V gene: TRBV25-1
J gene: TRBJ2-3

CDR3 protein: CASSLAGDETQYF
CDR3 DNA: TGTGCCAGCAGCTTGGCGGGGGATGAGACCCAGTACTTC
clone size: .
D gene: TRBD2
V gene: TRBV7-3
J gene: TRBJ2-5

CDR3 protein: CASSAMTGGGTDTQYF
CDR3 DNA: TGTGCCAGCAGTGCAATGACAGGGGGCGGCACAGATACGCAGTATTTT
clone size: .
D gene: TRBD1
V gene: TRBV6-1
J gene: TRBJ2-3

CDR3 protein: CAISELPYGYTF
CDR3 DNA: TGTGCCATCAGTGAGTTACCCTATGGCTACACCTTC
clone size: many
D gene: .
V gene: TRBV10-3
J gene: TRBJ1-2

CDR3 protein: CATSSRPESTNEKLFF
CDR3 DNA: TGTGCCACCAGCAGCAGGCCGGAGTCAACTAATGAAAAACTGTTTTTT
clone size: .
D gene: .
V gene: TRBV15
J gene: TRBJ1-4

CDR3 protein: CSVQGGQGAFNYGYTF
CDR3 DNA: TGCAGCGTCCAAGGGGGACAGGGGGCTTTTAACTATGGCTACACCTTC
clone size: once
D gene: TRBD1
V gene: TRBV29-1
J gene: TRBJ1-2

CDR3 protein: CASSLPGAEKLFF
CDR3 DNA: TGTGCCAGCAGTTTACCAGGGGCCGAAAAACTGTTTTTT
clone size: .
D gene: .
V gene: TRBV28
J gene: TRBJ1-4

CDR3 protein: CATSGRGNEQFF
CDR3 DNA: TGTGCCACCAGTGGAAGGGGGAATGAGCAGTTCTTC
clone size: .
D gene: .
V gene: TRBV2
J gene: TRBJ2-1

CDR3 protein: CASSSRDKSSYEQYF
CDR3 DNA: TGTGCCAGCAGTTCCCGGGACAAAAGCTCCTACGAGCAGTACTTC
clone size: .
D gene: .
V gene: TRBV28
J gene: TRBJ2-7

CDR3 protein: CASSQGPQSYNEQFF
CDR3 DNA: TGTGCCAGCAGTCAGGGGCCCCAATCCTACAATGAGCAGTTCTTC
clone size: few
D gene: .
V gene: TRBV6-4
J gene: TRBJ2-1

CDR3 protein: CSVGGGESNYGYTF
CDR3 DNA: TGCAGCGTTGGGGGAGGGGAGAGTAACTATGGCTACACCTTC
clone size: .
D gene: .
V gene: TRBV29-1
J gene: TRBJ1-2

CDR3 protein: CASSYKGMNTEAFF
CDR3 DNA: TGTGCCAGCAGTTACAAGGGTATGAACACTGAAGCTTTCTTT
clone size: .
D gene: .
V gene: TRBV6-6
J gene: TRBJ1-1

CDR3 protein: CSVEGTSGSHRIPYEQYF
CDR3 DNA: TGCAGCGTTGAGGGGACTAGCGGCTCGCACCGAATCCCCTACGAGCAGTACTTC
clone size: .
D gene: TRBD2
V gene: TRBV29-1
J gene: TRBJ2-7

CDR3 protein: CASSVGHRHEQYF
CDR3 DNA: TGTGCCAGCAGCGTAGGTCATCGCCACGAGCAGTACTTC
clone size: .
D gene: .
V gene: TRBV9
J gene: TRBJ2-7

CDR3 protein: CASSGWDRSYEQYF
CDR3 DNA: TGCGCCAGCAGCGGGTGGGACAGGTCCTACGAGCAGTACTTC
clone size: .
D gene: TRBD1
V gene: TRBV4-1
J gene: TRBJ2-7

CDR3 protein: CAWSVGTSYDTQYF
CDR3 DNA: TGTGCCTGGAGTGTGGGGACTAGCTATGATACGCAGTATTTT
clone size: .
D gene: TRBD2
V gene: TRBV30
J gene: TRBJ2-3

CDR3 protein: CASSRPGGRIEAFF
CDR3 DNA: TGTGCCAGCAGCCGGCCGGGGGGGCGCATTGAAGCTTTCTTT
clone size: .
D gene: .
V gene: TRBV4-2
J gene: TRBJ1-1

CDR3 protein: CASSGDSTTEKLFF
CDR3 DNA: TGTGCCAGCAGTGGGGACAGTACCACCGAAAAACTGTTTTTT
clone size: .
D gene: TRBD1
V gene: TRBV28
J gene: TRBJ1-4

CDR3 protein: CEWGWSQYF
CDR3 DNA: TGTGAATGGGGGTGGTCCCAGTACTTC
clone size: .
D gene: .
V gene: TRBV21-1
J gene: TRBJ2-5

CDR3 protein: CASSLDPSAPNTGELFF
CDR3 DNA: TGCGCCAGCAGCTTGGACCCTAGCGCCCCCAACACCGGGGAGCTGTTTTTT
clone size: once
D gene: .
V gene: TRBV5-1
J gene: TRBJ2-2

CDR3 protein: CASSLALQLGYEQYF
CDR3 DNA: TGTGCCAGCAGCTTGGCCCTTCAACTAGGCTACGAGCAGTACTTC
clone size: .
D gene: .
V gene: TRBV5-4
J gene: TRBJ2-7

CDR3 protein: CASSLSQTSGSSYNEQFF
CDR3 DNA: TGTGCCAGCAGTTTATCGCAGACTAGCGGGAGCTCCTACAATGAGCAGTTCTTC
clone size: .
D gene: TRBD2
V gene: TRBV27
J gene: TRBJ2-1

CDR3 protein: CASVTAGRGTGELFF
CDR3 DNA: TGTGCCAGTGTAACCGCGGGGAGGGGGACCGGGGAGCTGTTTTTT
clone size: .
D gene: .
V gene: TRBV28
J gene: TRBJ2-2

CDR3 protein: CASSGSGSADTQYF
CDR3 DNA: TGCGCCAGCAGTGGGAGCGGGAGTGCAGATACGCAGTATTTT
clone size: .
D gene: TRBD2
V gene: TRBV10-2
J gene: TRBJ2-3

CDR3 protein: CAWSVLAGGINQPQHF
CDR3 DNA: TGTGCCTGGAGTGTACTGGCAGGGGGGATTAATCAGCCCCAGCATTTT
clone size: .
D gene: TRBD1
V gene: TRBV30
J gene: TRBJ1-5

CDR3 protein: CASSLTGTLGNQPQHF
CDR3 DNA: TGTGCCAGCAGCCTAACCGGGACACTTGGCAATCAGCCCCAGCATTTT
clone size: few
D gene: .
V gene: TRBV7-9
J gene: TRBJ1-5

CDR3 protein: CASSLRSDTQYF
CDR3 DNA: TGTGCCAGCAGTTTAAGGTCAGATACGCAGTATTTT
clone size: .
D gene: .
V gene: TRBV28
J gene: TRBJ2-3

CDR3 protein: CAISEIGSEQYF
CDR3 DNA: TGTGCCATCAGTGAAATAGGGTCAGAGCAGTACTTC
clone size: many
D gene: .
V gene: TRBV10-3
J gene: TRBJ2-7

CDR3 protein: CASSQDEGQGVDEQYF
CDR3 DNA: TGTGCCAGCAGCCAAGACGAGGGGCAGGGCGTCGACGAGCAGTACTTC
clone size: .
D gene: .
V gene: TRBV7-3
J gene: TRBJ2-7

CDR3 protein: CASSLMGRSGANVLTF
CDR3 DNA: TGTGCCAGCAGCCTAATGGGCAGATCTGGGGCCAACGTCCTGACTTTC
clone size: .
D gene: .
V gene: TRBV7-3
J gene: TRBJ2-6

CDR3 protein: CASSPWGQAQETQYF
CDR3 DNA: TGTGCCAGCAGCCCTTGGGGACAGGCCCAAGAGACCCAGTACTTC
clone size: .
D gene: TRBD1
V gene: TRBV7-9
J gene: TRBJ2-5

CDR3 protein: CASSYEPGTGLSEQYF
CDR3 DNA: TGTGCCAGCAGTTACGAGCCAGGGACAGGGCTTAGTGAGCAGTACTTC
clone size: once
D gene: TRBD1
V gene: TRBV6-5
J gene: TRBJ2-7

CDR3 protein: CASSQEHRNEQFF
CDR3 DNA: TGCGCCAGCAGCCAAGAGCACAGGAATGAGCAGTTCTTC
clone size: once
D gene: .
V gene: TRBV4-3
J gene: TRBJ2-1

CDR3 protein: CASSLGVNEQFF
CDR3 DNA: TGTGCCAGCAGCTTAGGCGTCAATGAGCAGTTCTTC
clone size: .
D gene: .
V gene: TRBV13
J gene: TRBJ2-1

CDR3 protein: CASSLGASGANVLTF
CDR3 DNA: TGTGCCAGCAGTTTGGGGGCCTCTGGGGCCAACGTCCTGACTTTC
clone size: .
D gene: .
V gene: TRBV28
J gene: TRBJ2-6

CDR3 protein: CASRGTGVNYGYTF
CDR3 DNA: TGTGCCAGCAGGGGGACAGGGGTCAACTATGGCTACACCTTC
clone size: few
D gene: TRBD1
V gene: TRBV2
J gene: TRBJ1-2

CDR3 protein: CASSGAGQYF
CDR3 DNA: TGTGCCAGCAGTGGGGCGGGGCAGTACTTC
clone size: .
D gene: .
V gene: TRBV6-1
J gene: TRBJ2-7

CDR3 protein: CASSQQFTLSEQYF
CDR3 DNA: TGTGCCAGCAGCCAACAGTTTACACTCTCCGAGCAGTACTTC
clone size: .
D gene: .
V gene: TRBV7-9
J gene: TRBJ2-7

CDR3 protein: CAWSPLGARDTGELFF
CDR3 DNA: TGTGCCTGGAGTCCCCTGGGGGCGCGGGACACCGGGGAGCTGTTTTTT
clone size: .
D gene: .
V gene: TRBV30
J gene: TRBJ2-2

CDR3 protein: CASSYRGPGLAGGSEQFF
CDR3 DNA: TGTGCCAGCAGCTATAGGGGACCGGGACTAGCGGGAGGGAGTGAGCAGTTCTTC
clone size: .
D gene: TRBD2
V gene: TRBV7-3
J gene: TRBJ2-1

CDR3 protein: CAFEQGADTQYF
CDR3 DNA: TGTGCCTTTGAACAGGGGGCAGATACGCAGTATTTT
clone size: .
D gene: TRBD1
V gene: TRBV30
J gene: TRBJ2-3

CDR3 protein: CASSDWDTQYF
CDR3 DNA: TGTGCCAGCAGTGATTGGGATACGCAGTATTTT
clone size: .
D gene: .
V gene: TRBV2
J gene: TRBJ2-3

CDR3 protein: CAISEGSAPQHF
CDR3 DNA: TGTGCCATCAGTGAGGGGAGTGCGCCCCAGCATTTT
clone size: .
D gene: .
V gene: TRBV10-3
J gene: TRBJ1-5

CDR3 protein: CAWSTGQAIHEQYF
CDR3 DNA: TGTGCCTGGAGTACGGGACAGGCCATCCACGAGCAGTACTTC
clone size: .
D gene: TRBD1
V gene: TRBV30
J gene: TRBJ2-7